These T cell receptor beta chains were read from a single sample in a study of technical replicates of blood from a handful of donors. Method: immunoSEQ multiplex PCR; TCRdb's copy keeps in-frame clones and lacks some. The sample has approximately 97,000 clones; 90% to 95% are singletons. The specimen was T cells isolated from PBMCs. The receptors derive from a human donor in good health. CDR3s include the opening cysteine and the closing phenylalanine or tryptophan. D genes are given only for firm matches.

V	J	D	CDR3	DNA
TRBV21-1	TRBJ1-5	NA	CASSKVLWDRGDEPQHF	TGTGCCAGCAGCAAAGTCCTCTGGGACAGGGGCGATGAGCCCCAGCATTTT
TRBV7-2	TRBJ2-4	TRBD2	CASRHIAGTGAKNIQYF	TGTGCCAGCAGACATATAGCGGGGACGGGAGCCAAAAACATTCAGTACTTC
TRBV6-6	TRBJ2-5	NA	CASSYAREIQETQYF	TGTGCCAGCAGTTACGCCCGGGAGATCCAAGAGACCCAGTACTTC
TRBV4-3	TRBJ2-2	NA	CASSQVVAFYTGELFF	TGCGCCAGCAGCCAAGTGGTAGCGTTTTACACCGGGGAGCTGTTTTTT
TRBV28	TRBJ2-5	NA	CASSLSQSSQETQYF	TGTGCCAGCAGTTTAAGTCAGTCAAGTCAAGAGACCCAGTACTTC
TRBV30	TRBJ1-2	NA	CAWSPGPPLGYTF	TGTGCCTGGAGCCCCGGTCCGCCCCTGGGCTACACCTTC
TRBV9	TRBJ2-7	TRBD1	CASSLSGTGGFYEQYF	TGTGCCAGCAGCCTTTCCGGGACAGGGGGCTTCTACGAGCAGTACTTC
TRBV18	TRBJ1-5	NA	CASSPVEGQPQHF	TGTGCCAGCTCACCAGTAGAGGGACAGCCCCAGCATTTT
TRBV7-2	TRBJ2-2	TRBD1	CASSRRQGNGELFF	TGTGCCAGCAGCAGACGACAGGGGAACGGGGAGCTGTTTTTT
TRBV9	TRBJ2-2	NA	CASSPSGGSRTGELFF	TGTGCCAGCAGCCCCAGCGGAGGGAGTCGTACCGGGGAGCTGTTTTTT
TRBV5-5	TRBJ2-2	NA	CASSLIELQNTGELFF	TGTGCCAGCAGCTTGATAGAACTCCAGAACACCGGGGAGCTGTTTTTT
TRBV29-1	TRBJ2-5	NA	CSVDSGDGVTQYF	TGCAGCGTTGACTCAGGGGATGGGGTGACCCAGTACTTC
TRBV7-9	TRBJ1-5	NA	CASSPGRGSQHF	TGTGCCAGCAGCCCCGGCCGGGGTTCCCAGCATTTT
TRBV4-2	TRBJ2-3	NA	CASSQELADTQYF	TGTGCCAGCAGCCAAGAACTCGCAGATACGCAGTATTTT
TRBV11-2	TRBJ2-7	NA	CASSLLAESSYEQYF	TGTGCCAGCAGCTTATTAGCGGAGAGCTCCTACGAGCAGTACTTC
TRBV6-1	TRBJ2-7	TRBD1	CASSESAGGLYEQYF	TGTGCCAGCAGTGAATCGGCAGGGGGCTTGTACGAGCAGTACTTC
TRBV11-1	TRBJ2-1	TRBD1	CASSLGIPGGEQFF	TGTGCCAGCAGCTTAGGGATCCCAGGGGGTGAGCAGTTCTTC
TRBV14	TRBJ2-7	NA	CASSPTGNLYEQYF	TGTGCCAGCAGCCCCACAGGGAACTTATACGAGCAGTACTTC